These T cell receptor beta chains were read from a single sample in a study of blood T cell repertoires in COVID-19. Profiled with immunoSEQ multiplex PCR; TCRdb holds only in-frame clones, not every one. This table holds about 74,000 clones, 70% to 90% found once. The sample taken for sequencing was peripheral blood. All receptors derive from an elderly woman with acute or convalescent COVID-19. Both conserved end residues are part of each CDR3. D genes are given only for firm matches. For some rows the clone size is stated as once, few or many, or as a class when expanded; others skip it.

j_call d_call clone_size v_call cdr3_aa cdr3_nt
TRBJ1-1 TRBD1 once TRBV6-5 CASNLDRGSTEAFF TGTGCCAGCAATCTGGACAGGGGGAGCACTGAAGCTTTCTTT
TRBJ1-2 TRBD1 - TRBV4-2 CASSQDGGTVRGYTF TGTGCCAGCAGCCAAGATGGTGGGACAGTGCGGGGCTACACCTTC
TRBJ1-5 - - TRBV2 CASGGAGSNQPQHF TGTGCCAGCGGGGGGGCTGGAAGCAATCAGCCCCAGCATTTT
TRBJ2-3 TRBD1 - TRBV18 CASSADRVGTDTQYF TGTGCCAGCTCAGCAGACAGGGTAGGGACAGATACGCAGTATTTT
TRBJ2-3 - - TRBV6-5 CASRRTGTDTQYF TGTGCCAGCAGGAGGACAGGCACAGATACGCAGTATTTT
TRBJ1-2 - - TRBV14 CASSQVLDYGYTF TGTGCCAGCAGCCAAGTACTGGACTATGGCTACACCTTC
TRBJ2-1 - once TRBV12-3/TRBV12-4 CASSSPGSNEQFF TGTGCCAGCAGTTCCCCGGGGTCCAATGAGCAGTTCTTC
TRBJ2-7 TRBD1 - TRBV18 CASSQTGTGLVYEQYF TGTGCCAGCTCACAAACCGGGACAGGGCTTGTATACGAGCAGTACTTC
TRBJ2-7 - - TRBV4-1 CASSQDPGETYEQYF TGCGCCAGCAGCCAAGACCCGGGAGAGACCTACGAGCAGTACTTC
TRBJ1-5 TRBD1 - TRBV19 CASSSRGDRGRGNQPQHF TGTGCCAGTAGTAGTCGGGGAGACAGGGGGCGGGGGAATCAGCCCCAGCATTTT
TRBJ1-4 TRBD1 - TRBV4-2 CASSRTGDREKLFF TGTGCCAGCAGCCGAACAGGGGATCGGGAAAAACTGTTTTTT
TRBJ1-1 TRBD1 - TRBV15 CATRGGQVNTEAFF TGTGCCACCAGGGGTGGACAGGTGAACACTGAAGCTTTCTTT
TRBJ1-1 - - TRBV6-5 CASSFTGLNMNTEAFF TGTGCCAGCAGTTTTACCGGACTGAACATGAACACTGAAGCTTTCTTT
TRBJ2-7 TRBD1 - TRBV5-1 CASTVTGVDEQYF TGCGCCAGCACAGTGACAGGGGTCGACGAGCAGTACTTC
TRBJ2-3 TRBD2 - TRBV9 CASSSSPAAGWRDTQYF TGTGCCAGCAGCTCAAGTCCGGCAGCGGGATGGCGAGATACGCAGTATTTT
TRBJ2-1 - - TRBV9 CASSSAVSGTNEQFF TGTGCCAGCAGCTCGGCTGTTAGCGGAACCAATGAGCAGTTCTTC
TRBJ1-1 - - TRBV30 CAWSLDGNTEAFF TGTGCCTGGAGTTTAGATGGGAACACTGAAGCTTTCTTT
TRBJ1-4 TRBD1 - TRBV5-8 CASSFGQGANMGEKLFF TGTGCCAGCAGCTTTGGGCAGGGGGCGAACATGGGTGAAAAACTGTTTTTT
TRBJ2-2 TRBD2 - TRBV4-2 CASSQKGTSGTGELFF TGTGCCAGCAGCCAAAAGGGGACTAGCGGCACCGGGGAGCTGTTTTTT
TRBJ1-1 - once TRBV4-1 CASTVLQGLENTEAFF TGCGCCAGCACCGTTCTCCAGGGTTTGGAGAACACTGAAGCTTTCTTT
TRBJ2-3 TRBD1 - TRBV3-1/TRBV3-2 CASSQEATGADTQYF TGTGCCAGCAGCCAAGAGGCGACAGGGGCAGATACGCAGTATTTT
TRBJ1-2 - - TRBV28 CASSLGPLTGHGYTF TGTGCCAGCAGTTTGGGGCCTTTAACAGGTCATGGCTACACCTTC
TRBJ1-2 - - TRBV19 CASSGNYGYTF TGTGCCAGTAGCGGTAACTATGGCTACACCTTC